A single sample gave rise to the 21 T cell receptor beta chains below, sequenced in a study of beta chain features in type 1 diabetes. The study, taken as a whole, reports: Shorter TCRB CDR3s, moderately but significantly so, marked every one of the four CD4+ subsets in Type 1 diabetes patients.

No antigen has been assigned to these receptors. Expressed TCRB transcripts were sequenced, since all the RNA that had been isolated was reverse transcribed. The protocol was immunoSEQ multiplex PCR, while the TCRdb copy is restricted to in-frame clones and leaves out a portion. The sample lists about 27,000 clones, approximately 51% occurring once. What was sequenced was Tregs from blood. Receptor source: a woman between 18 and 30 years old with type 1 diabetes.

The chain is built from TRBV30 and TRBJ2-1; 15 bases fit TRBD2. There are 15 residues in the CDR3. Germline loops: CDR1 GTSNPN, CDR2 SVGIG (reference sequence). The V segment lost 5 bases and the J segment 8 bases; nucleotides outside the gene matches: 7. CDR3 sequence (DNA): TGTGCCTGGGGATGGACTAGCGGGAGGGCCTATGAGCAGTTCTTC. Protein: CAWGWTSGRAYEQFF.

In its sample, this clone was seen a few times. The chain employs TRBV11-2 and TRBJ2-2; D not resolved. The V and J ends lost 1 base and 5 bases respectively, with 8 bases between them. Germline loops: CDR1 SGHAT, CDR2 FQNNGV. CDR3 length equals 14 residues. Here the CDR3 reads CASSLVTGTGELFF. DNA for the CDR3: TGTGCCAGCAGCTTAGTTACCGGGACCGGGGAGCTGTTTTTT.

This clone was seen just once. The rearrangement uses TRBV7-2 and TRBJ2-5, with D possibly matching TRBD1 (6 bases). The CDR3 sequence is 13 residues long. With 3 bases removed from V and 5 bases from J, the gap between germline ends came to 10 bases. The germline CDR1 and CDR2 sequences are SGHTA and FQGNSA. The DNA for the CDR3 is TGTGCCAGCAGCTTCCAGGGGTGGGAGACCCAGTACTTC. Amino acid sequence: CASSFQGWETQYF.

This sequence joins TRBV30 and TRBJ1-1, with a weak D call TRBD1 (5 bases). The CDR3 totals 13 residues. CDR1 GTSNPN and CDR2 SVGIG come from the germline V gene (reference sequence). V was pared by 2 bases and J by 2 bases, with 9 bases between. The CDR3 nucleotides read TGTGCCTGGAGTCTGGGGGGTAACACTGAAGCTTTCTTT. Translating gives CAWSLGGNTEAFF.

This chain uses TRBV27 with TRBJ2-5; possibly TRBD1 for D (5 bases). Germline V gene sequence: CDR1 MNHEY, CDR2 SMNVEV (reference sequence). V was shortened by 3 bases and J by 5 bases, with 13 bases between the two germline ends. This CDR3 has 14 residues. CDR3 nucleotides: TGTGCCAGCAGTTTTAGAGACAGTGGTGAGACCCAGTACTTC. It codes for CASSFRDSGETQYF.

The chain has TRBV7-2 and TRBJ2-1; maybe TRBD2 (6 bases). The germline CDR1 and CDR2 sequences are SGHTA and FQGNSA. The V and J ends lost 2 bases and 5 bases respectively, with 10 bases between them. The CDR3 totals 14 residues. CDR3 in amino acids: CASSLNSGHNEQFF. The CDR3 DNA is TGTGCCAGCAGCTTAAATAGCGGTCACAATGAGCAGTTCTTC.

The chain combines TRBV4-3 with TRBJ2-4; D remains ambiguous. CDR1 and CDR2 from the germline V gene are LGHNA and YSLEER. CDR3 length equals 13 residues. Between the trimmed V and J ends, which lost 0 bases and 6 bases, there was a span of 6 bases. The CDR3 here is CASSQDGRNIQYF. The CDR3 nucleotides are TGCGCCAGCAGCCAAGATGGTAGAAACATTCAGTACTTC.

This sequence joins TRBV27 and TRBJ2-3; maybe TRBD1 (7 bases). The germline V gene encodes CDR1 MNHEY and CDR2 SMNVEV (reference sequence). The CDR3 totals 15 residues. The V end lost 5 bases, the J end lost 4 bases, and 16 bases lay between the germline ends. Here the CDR3 DNA reads TGTGCCAGCAGTATAAACCAGGGGGGTCCAGATACGCAGTATTTT. This translates into CASSINQGGPDTQYF.

This clone was found a few times. This chain uses TRBV28 with TRBJ2-5; no definite D call. Trimming removed 7 bases at V and 5 bases at J, with 8 bases between. The CDR3 loop spans 11 amino acids. Germline-derived CDR1 and CDR2 are MDHEN and SYDVKM. The chain's CDR3 is CASTTSETQYF. DNA of the CDR3: TGTGCCAGCACAACCAGTGAGACCCAGTACTTC.

This clone was detected only a few times. The V call is TRBV23-1, the J call TRBJ2-7; 11 positions match TRBD1. TRBV23-1 is labeled an ORF, and its function is uncertain. V was pared by 0 bases and J by 3 bases, with 4 bases of the junction left unmatched. The CDR3 is made up of 16 amino acids. This CDR3 reads CASSQSPGTGGYEQYV. For the CDR3, the DNA is TGCGCCAGCAGTCAATCTCCAGGGACAGGGGGCTACGAGCAGTACGTC.

This clone was observed a few times. The rearrangement uses TRBV7-2 and TRBJ1-1, with D tentatively TRBD1 (5 bases). The length of the CDR3 is 13 residues. CDR1 and CDR2 from the germline V gene are SGHTA and FQGNSA. V was trimmed by 2 bases and J by 7 bases, leaving 11 bases between them. The CDR3 is CASSLLGVGEAFF. The CDR3 DNA is TGTGCCAGCAGCTTATTAGGGGTTGGTGAAGCTTTCTTT.

This clone is categorized as medium-sized. CDR3 sequence: CASSRSGTGMYEKLFF. CDR3 DNA sequence: TGTGCCAGCAGTCGATCCGGTACAGGGATGTATGAAAAACTGTTTTTT. The chain combines TRBV27 with TRBJ1-4, with a possible D match to TRBD1 (6 bases). V shed 5 bases and J shed 6 bases, with 19 bases lying between them. The germline V gene has CDR1 MNHEY and CDR2 SMNVEV (reference sequence). This CDR3 has 16 residues.

The chain is built from TRBV6-1 and TRBJ1-5; no reliable D call. The CDR3 is 14 amino acids. V was trimmed by 3 bases and J by 7 bases, leaving 13 bases between them. CDR1 is MNHNS, CDR2 SASEGT, per germline. CDR3 region: CASSDLSPGQPQHF. DNA for the CDR3: TGTGCCAGCAGTGATTTATCACCCGGGCAGCCCCAGCATTTT.

The chain carries TRBV29-1 and TRBJ2-3; a weak D match, TRBD2 (5 bases). This CDR3 spans 13 amino acids. The ends were cut back, 3 bases at V and 5 bases at J, with 12 bases in the middle. Germline CDR1 SQVTM, CDR2 ANQGSEA. Here the CDR3 reads CSVEKGVEDTQYF. The CDR3 DNA is TGCAGCGTTGAGAAGGGAGTTGAAGATACGCAGTATTTT.

By proportion, this clone is medium-sized. The chain recombines TRBV7-9 with TRBJ1-1; D is perhaps TRBD1 (5 bases). From germline, CDR1 is SEHNR and CDR2 FQNEAQ (reference sequence). The V and J ends lost 1 base and 0 bases respectively, with 6 bases between them. This CDR3 has 14 amino acids. In nucleotides, the CDR3 is TGTGCCAGCAGCTTAGAAGGGGTGAACACTGAAGCTTTCTTT. As protein: CASSLEGVNTEAFF.

The chain has TRBV28 and TRBJ1-2, with TRBD1 matching over 12 bases. The CDR3 contains 15 residues. Germline loops: CDR1 MDHEN, CDR2 SYDVKM. V shed 4 bases and J 4 bases; nucleotides not matched to a gene: 4. CDR3 amino acids: CASSSPGQGAYGYTF. The CDR3 DNA is TGTGCCAGCAGTTCACCGGGACAGGGGGCCTATGGCTACACCTTC.

In this sample, this clone turned up a few times. V is TRBV11-2 and J is TRBJ2-7; 7 bases line up with TRBD1. The CDR3 totals 14 residues. The germline V gene encodes CDR1 SGHAT and CDR2 FQNNGV. The V gene end was trimmed by 5 bases and the J gene end by 1 base; junction bases not matched to a gene: 5. CDR3 amino acids: CASSPPGGSYEQYF. The CDR3 nucleotides read TGTGCCAGCAGCCCTCCAGGGGGATCCTACGAGCAGTACTTC.

The chain uses TRBV7-2 and TRBJ2-7; 11 nucleotides line up with TRBD1. The CDR3 is 15 amino acids. Unmatched junction bases numbered 4, after V lost 4 bases and J lost 2 bases. The germline V gene encodes CDR1 SGHTA and CDR2 FQGNSA. CDR3 sequence (DNA): TGTGCCAGCAGCTCTAGGGGACAGGGGGCCTACGAGCAGTACTTC. This translates into CASSSRGQGAYEQYF.

The rearrangement links TRBV5-1 to TRBJ2-5; D remains ambiguous. The CDR3 spans 13 residues. Per germline, CDR1 SGHRS and CDR2 YFSETQ. Trimming cost V 1 base and J 4 bases, with 8 bases left between them. CDR3 DNA sequence: TGCGCCAGCAGCTTGTATTCGGGAGAGACCCAGTACTTC. It encodes CASSLYSGETQYF.

V and J are TRBV27 and TRBJ2-7; 7 bases agree with TRBD2. Germline lookup yields CDR1 MNHEY and CDR2 SMNVEV (reference sequence). Germline trimming cut 3 bases from V and 2 bases from J; bases unmatched to any gene: 4. This CDR3 region has 14 residues. This CDR3 is CASSLKRETYEQYF. CDR3 nucleotides: TGTGCCAGCAGTTTGAAGCGGGAAACCTACGAGCAGTACTTC.

The CDR3 DNA reads as TGTGCCAGCAGCGTAGGACATCTCTATGGCTACACCTTC. This encodes CASSVGHLYGYTF. The chain recombines TRBV9 with TRBJ1-2; D not resolved. With 0 bases removed from V and 4 bases from J, the gap between germline ends came to 7 bases. Germline CDR1 and CDR2: SGDLS and YYNGEE. The CDR3 length is 13 residues.